These T cell receptor beta chains were read from a single sample in a study of regulatory T cells in long-lasting Graves disease. Via MiXCR, TCRdb re-called the multiplex PCR reads, giving one row per CDR3 protein. The data hold over 300,000 distinct CDR3 sequences, with roughly a fifth observed a single time. Sequencing used peripheral blood mononuclear cells (PBMCs), obtained when the disease was refractory, from a patient treated with antithyroid drugs. These receptors originate from a female donor with Graves disease. The CDR3 runs from the conserved cysteine through the conserved F or W. A D gene is named only where the DNA matches it firmly. The size field is filled for only some rows; it gives once, few, many or a size class.

clone size: many; V gene: TRBV19; D gene: .; J gene: TRBJ1-2; CDR3 protein: CASSISRAVREDYTF; CDR3 DNA: TGTGCCAGTAGTATATCCCGGGCAGTCCGGGAGGACTACACCTTC
clone size: many; V gene: TRBV7-9; D gene: .; J gene: TRBJ2-2; CDR3 protein: CASSSTGNTGELFF; CDR3 DNA: TGTGCCAGCAGCTCGACAGGGAACACCGGGGAGCTGTTTTTT
clone size: many; V gene: TRBV2; D gene: TRBD2; J gene: TRBJ2-7; CDR3 protein: CASSPGLAGGLRPYEQYF; CDR3 DNA: TGTGCCAGCAGCCCGGGACTAGCGGGGGGGCTGCGGCCCTACGAGCAGTACTTC
clone size: few; V gene: TRBV5-1; D gene: TRBD1; J gene: TRBJ2-7; CDR3 protein: CASHRDSRNHEQYF; CDR3 DNA: TGCGCCAGCCATAGGGACAGTCGGAACCACGAGCAGTACTTC
clone size: once; V gene: TRBV28; D gene: .; J gene: TRBJ2-7; CDR3 protein: CASSLTSAVYEQYF; CDR3 DNA: TGTGCCAGCAGCTTAACCTCCGCCGTCTACGAGCAGTACTTC
clone size: .; V gene: TRBV10-3; D gene: .; J gene: TRBJ1-1; CDR3 protein: CAISDPQGTEAFF; CDR3 DNA: TGTGCCATCAGCGACCCACAGGGCACTGAAGCTTTCTTT
clone size: few; V gene: TRBV18; D gene: .; J gene: TRBJ2-3; CDR3 protein: CASSPPATDTQYF; CDR3 DNA: TGTGCCAGCTCACCCCCAGCCACAGATACGCAGTATTTT
clone size: many; V gene: TRBV6-1; D gene: .; J gene: TRBJ1-1; CDR3 protein: CASRGNLNTEAFF; CDR3 DNA: TGTGCCAGCCGGGGGAACCTGAACACTGAAGCTTTCTTT
clone size: many; V gene: TRBV20-1; D gene: .; J gene: TRBJ2-7; CDR3 protein: CSAASRSSRAQGEQYF; CDR3 DNA: TGCAGTGCCGCATCAAGGTCCTCTAGAGCTCAGGGCGAGCAGTACTTC
clone size: .; V gene: TRBV5-6; D gene: TRBD2; J gene: TRBJ2-1; CDR3 protein: CASSPGTSVYNEQFF; CDR3 DNA: TGTGCCAGCAGCCCGGGGACTAGCGTTTACAATGAGCAGTTCTTC
clone size: few; V gene: TRBV3-1; D gene: TRBD2; J gene: TRBJ2-1; CDR3 protein: CASRGLARREQFF; CDR3 DNA: TGTGCCAGCAGGGGACTAGCAAGACGCGAGCAGTTCTTC
clone size: .; V gene: TRBV28; D gene: TRBD1; J gene: TRBJ2-4; CDR3 protein: CASSRQGASAKNIQYF; CDR3 DNA: TGTGCCAGCAGTCGACAGGGGGCGAGCGCCAAAAACATTCAGTACTTC
clone size: many; V gene: TRBV28; D gene: TRBD1; J gene: TRBJ2-7; CDR3 protein: CASSRDRGFYYEQYF; CDR3 DNA: TGTGCCAGCAGTCGAGACAGGGGGTTCTACTACGAGCAGTACTTC
clone size: many; V gene: TRBV28; D gene: .; J gene: TRBJ1-5; CDR3 protein: CASSLKRVRGNQPQHF; CDR3 DNA: TGTGCCAGCAGTTTAAAGAGGGTACGGGGCAATCAGCCCCAGCATTTT
clone size: few; V gene: TRBV6-1; D gene: TRBD2; J gene: TRBJ2-7; CDR3 protein: CASLPGLAAYEQYF; CDR3 DNA: TGTGCCAGCCTACCGGGACTAGCGGCCTACGAGCAGTACTTC
clone size: .; V gene: TRBV5-1; D gene: TRBD1; J gene: TRBJ1-1; CDR3 protein: CASSPRQGALLNTEAFF; CDR3 DNA: TGCGCCAGCAGCCCGAGACAGGGGGCTCTTTTGAACACTGAAGCTTTCTTT
clone size: .; V gene: TRBV29-1; D gene: .; J gene: TRBJ2-7; CDR3 protein: CSVVLDREQYF; CDR3 DNA: TGCAGCGTTGTTCTCGACAGAGAGCAGTACTTC
clone size: many; V gene: TRBV7-3; D gene: TRBD2; J gene: TRBJ2-7; CDR3 protein: CASSSLTSGSSSYEQYF; CDR3 DNA: TGTGCCAGCAGCTCCCTGACTAGCGGCTCGAGCTCCTACGAGCAGTACTTC
clone size: .; V gene: TRBV20-1; D gene: TRBD1; J gene: TRBJ1-2; CDR3 protein: CSANSGTGRYGYTF; CDR3 DNA: TGCAGTGCTAACTCCGGGACAGGTCGATATGGCTACACCTTC
clone size: many; V gene: TRBV29-1; D gene: .; J gene: TRBJ1-1; CDR3 protein: CSVEEGFNTEAFF; CDR3 DNA: TGCAGCGTTGAAGAGGGATTCAACACTGAAGCTTTCTTT
clone size: .; V gene: TRBV6-5; D gene: .; J gene: TRBJ2-1; CDR3 protein: CASSYTQRSEQFF; CDR3 DNA: TGTGCCAGCAGTTACACCCAGCGGTCTGAGCAGTTCTTC
clone size: .; V gene: TRBV6-1; D gene: .; J gene: TRBJ1-2; CDR3 protein: CASSLDGTNYGYTF; CDR3 DNA: TGTGCCAGCAGCCTGGACGGTACTAACTATGGCTACACCTTC
clone size: .; V gene: TRBV25-1; D gene: .; J gene: TRBJ1-2; CDR3 protein: CASSGRDYGYTF; CDR3 DNA: TGTGCCAGCAGTGGACGTGATTATGGCTACACCTTC
clone size: many; V gene: TRBV7-2; D gene: .; J gene: TRBJ1-1; CDR3 protein: CASSLVYRSNTEAFF; CDR3 DNA: TGTGCCAGCAGCTTAGTATACAGAAGCAACACTGAAGCTTTCTTT
clone size: few; V gene: TRBV6-2/TRBV6-3; D gene: .; J gene: TRBJ1-2; CDR3 protein: CASSYSGRVGYTF; CDR3 DNA: TGTGCCAGCAGTTACTCTGGAAGGGTTGGCTACACCTTC
clone size: .; V gene: TRBV12-3/TRBV12-4; D gene: TRBD2; J gene: TRBJ2-1; CDR3 protein: CASNIAGGVAYNEQFF; CDR3 DNA: TGTGCCAGCAACATAGCGGGGGGGGTAGCCTACAATGAGCAGTTCTTC
clone size: few; V gene: TRBV10-2; D gene: .; J gene: TRBJ1-6; CDR3 protein: CASSELMGPLDSPLHF; CDR3 DNA: TGCGCCAGCAGTGAGTTAATGGGCCCCCTAGATTCACCCCTCCACTTT
clone size: many; V gene: TRBV28; D gene: TRBD1; J gene: TRBJ2-5; CDR3 protein: CASSLRDRVQETQYF; CDR3 DNA: TGTGCCAGCAGTTTACGGGACAGAGTTCAAGAGACCCAGTACTTC
clone size: many; V gene: TRBV27; D gene: .; J gene: TRBJ1-1; CDR3 protein: CASSPYGSEAFF; CDR3 DNA: TGTGCCAGCAGCCCGTACGGGTCTGAAGCTTTCTTT
clone size: .; V gene: TRBV6-2/TRBV6-3; D gene: TRBD1; J gene: TRBJ2-7; CDR3 protein: CASSESGGTGYEQYF; CDR3 DNA: TGTGCCAGCAGTGAGTCAGGTGGGACAGGGTACGAGCAGTACTTC
clone size: .; V gene: TRBV11-2; D gene: .; J gene: TRBJ2-1; CDR3 protein: CASSFPRGEGWNEQFF; CDR3 DNA: TGTGCCAGCAGCTTTCCTCGCGGGGAAGGTTGGAATGAGCAGTTCTTC
clone size: many; V gene: TRBV3-1; D gene: .; J gene: TRBJ2-7; CDR3 protein: CASSFRDGSYEQYF; CDR3 DNA: TGTGCCAGCAGCTTCCGGGACGGCTCCTACGAGCAGTACTTC
clone size: many; V gene: TRBV10-3; D gene: .; J gene: TRBJ2-7; CDR3 protein: CAISAIRGPGEQYF; CDR3 DNA: TGTGCCATCAGTGCCATACGGGGGCCGGGGGAGCAGTACTTC
clone size: .; V gene: TRBV4-1; D gene: TRBD2; J gene: TRBJ2-7; CDR3 protein: CASNQSPGTRGVYEQYF; CDR3 DNA: TGCGCCAGCAACCAATCCCCCGGGACTAGAGGGGTCTACGAGCAGTACTTC
clone size: many; V gene: TRBV28; D gene: .; J gene: TRBJ1-2; CDR3 protein: CASSFWGPYGYTF; CDR3 DNA: TGTGCCAGCAGTTTCTGGGGGCCCTATGGCTACACCTTC
clone size: few; V gene: TRBV18; D gene: .; J gene: TRBJ1-2; CDR3 protein: CASSPIGENARGGYTF; CDR3 DNA: TGTGCCAGCTCACCAATCGGGGAGAATGCCAGGGGAGGCTACACCTTC
clone size: .; V gene: TRBV4-3; D gene: TRBD1; J gene: TRBJ1-6; CDR3 protein: CASSQGAQGATNSPLHF; CDR3 DNA: TGCGCCAGCAGCCAAGGGGCCCAGGGGGCTACTAATTCACCCCTCCACTTT
clone size: few; V gene: TRBV7-6; D gene: .; J gene: TRBJ2-2; CDR3 protein: CASSPRGRNTGELFF; CDR3 DNA: TGTGCCAGCAGCCCGCGGGGTCGTAACACCGGGGAGCTGTTTTTT
clone size: .; V gene: TRBV7-2; D gene: TRBD2; J gene: TRBJ2-1; CDR3 protein: CASSLAGGYHNEQFF; CDR3 DNA: TGTGCCAGCAGCTTAGCGGGAGGGTACCACAATGAGCAGTTCTTC
clone size: .; V gene: TRBV7-2; D gene: .; J gene: TRBJ2-3; CDR3 protein: CASSLWQLTDTQYF; CDR3 DNA: TGTGCCAGCAGCTTATGGCAGCTCACAGATACGCAGTATTTT
clone size: many; V gene: TRBV20-1; D gene: .; J gene: TRBJ1-6; CDR3 protein: CSARDIKLGGNSPLHF; CDR3 DNA: TGCAGTGCTAGAGATATAAAACTCGGGGGCAATTCACCCCTCCACTTT
clone size: many; V gene: TRBV4-1; D gene: TRBD2; J gene: TRBJ2-7; CDR3 protein: CASSQVGGRDEQYF; CDR3 DNA: TGCGCCAGCAGCCAAGTGGGCGGGAGGGACGAGCAGTACTTC
clone size: .; V gene: TRBV28; D gene: .; J gene: TRBJ2-1; CDR3 protein: CASSRAEQFF; CDR3 DNA: TGTGCCAGCAGTCGGGCAGAGCAGTTCTTC
clone size: .; V gene: TRBV7-9; D gene: .; J gene: TRBJ1-6; CDR3 protein: CASSLAPRRDSPLHF; CDR3 DNA: TGTGCCAGCAGCTTAGCGCCCCGAAGGGATTCACCCCTCCACTTT
clone size: many; V gene: TRBV7-2; D gene: .; J gene: TRBJ1-6; CDR3 protein: CASSAQRLGSPLHF; CDR3 DNA: TGTGCCAGCAGCGCACAGCGCCTAGGTTCACCCCTCCACTTT
clone size: .; V gene: TRBV12-3/TRBV12-4; D gene: TRBD2; J gene: TRBJ2-3; CDR3 protein: CASSPQSSGARTDTQYF; CDR3 DNA: TGTGCCAGCAGTCCCCAATCTAGCGGGGCCCGCACAGATACGCAGTATTTT
clone size: .; V gene: TRBV13; D gene: .; J gene: TRBJ2-7; CDR3 protein: CASSIGGEQYF; CDR3 DNA: TGTGCCAGCAGCATTGGGGGGGAGCAGTACTTC
clone size: .; V gene: TRBV29-1; D gene: .; J gene: TRBJ1-3; CDR3 protein: CSVVDSGNTIYF; CDR3 DNA: TGCAGCGTTGTAGACTCTGGAAACACCATATATTTT
clone size: few; V gene: TRBV19; D gene: .; J gene: TRBJ2-7; CDR3 protein: CASSTGVVDEQYF; CDR3 DNA: TGTGCCAGTAGTACGGGGGTCGTGGACGAGCAGTACTTC
clone size: .; V gene: TRBV4-1; D gene: TRBD1; J gene: TRBJ1-1; CDR3 protein: CASSQNLRGRMNTEAFF; CDR3 DNA: TGCGCCAGCAGCCAAAACCTCAGGGGGCGGATGAACACTGAAGCTTTCTTT
clone size: many; V gene: TRBV2; D gene: .; J gene: TRBJ2-7; CDR3 protein: CASSEADYHSYEQYF; CDR3 DNA: TGTGCCAGCAGTGAAGCGGACTACCACTCCTACGAGCAGTACTTC
clone size: .; V gene: TRBV7-6; D gene: .; J gene: TRBJ2-5; CDR3 protein: CASSWSGPGETQYF; CDR3 DNA: TGTGCCAGCAGCTGGAGCGGCCCCGGGGAGACCCAGTACTTC
clone size: few; V gene: TRBV27; D gene: .; J gene: TRBJ2-1; CDR3 protein: CASSLDGAYNEQFF; CDR3 DNA: TGTGCCAGCAGTCTGGACGGAGCCTACAATGAGCAGTTCTTC
clone size: .; V gene: TRBV2; D gene: .; J gene: TRBJ1-5; CDR3 protein: CASTLERGGGSSQPQHF; CDR3 DNA: TGTGCCAGCACCCTTGAGAGGGGTGGAGGGTCCAGTCAGCCCCAGCATTTT
clone size: .; V gene: TRBV12-3/TRBV12-4; D gene: .; J gene: TRBJ2-2; CDR3 protein: CASSLRGRSSGELFF; CDR3 DNA: TGTGCCAGCAGTTTAAGGGGGAGGAGCTCCGGGGAGCTGTTTTTT